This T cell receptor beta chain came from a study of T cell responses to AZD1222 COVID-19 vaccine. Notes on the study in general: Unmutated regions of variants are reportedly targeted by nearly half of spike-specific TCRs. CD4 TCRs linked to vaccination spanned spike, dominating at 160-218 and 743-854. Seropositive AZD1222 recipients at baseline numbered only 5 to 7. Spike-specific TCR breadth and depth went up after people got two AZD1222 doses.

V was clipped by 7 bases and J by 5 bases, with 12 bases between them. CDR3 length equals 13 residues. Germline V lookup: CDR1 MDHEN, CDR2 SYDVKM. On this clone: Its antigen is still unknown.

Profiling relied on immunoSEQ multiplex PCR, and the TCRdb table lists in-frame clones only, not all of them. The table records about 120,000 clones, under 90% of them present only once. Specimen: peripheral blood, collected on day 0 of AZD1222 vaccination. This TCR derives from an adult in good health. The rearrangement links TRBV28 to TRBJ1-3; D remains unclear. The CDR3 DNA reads TGTGCCAGCACCATCGACGGTCGAAACACCATATATTTT. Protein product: CASTIDGRNTIYF.